This T cell receptor (beta chain) was captured by sequencing in a study of cytomegalovirus exposure and HLA in healthy donors. Overall study: The early release's HLA-typed donors yielded 65 million to 85 million unique TCRs.

A note on this clone: Its cognate antigen is unknown.

A multiplex PCR was run with 60 Vbeta primers and 13 Jbeta primers. The protocol was immunoSEQ multiplex PCR, while the TCRdb copy is restricted to in-frame clones and leaves out a portion. The data show about 99,000 clones, around two thirds seen once. Findings and limits, study-wide: Whilst most TCR sequences proved rare, a subset of public TCRs occurred across many donors. Later analysis reportedly placed an Asian-associated ancestry cluster below the roughly 700-donor mean in N-insertions. Later analysis identified a missense DCLRE1C variant that was linked to TCR beta V- and J-gene trimming.

This CDR3 has 16 residues. Germline V lookup: CDR1 MGHRA, CDR2 YSYEKL. V trimming: 1 base; J trimming: 4 bases; junction bases outside the gene matches: 6. This TCR was sampled from a woman aged 50 to 60 in good health and CMV-seronegative. J is TRBJ2-1 and V is TRBV4-1, with 8 positions matching TRBD1. The sample was PBMCs. In DNA form, the CDR3 reads TGCGCCAGCAGCCAAGTTGGACAGGGCTCTTACAATGAGCAGTTCTTC. This encodes CASSQVGQGSYNEQFF.